The entry that follows covers one T cell receptor beta chain sequence. Its target is unknown. The sample belongs to a study of CXCR3-negative and CXCR3-positive naive CD8 T cells. Naive cells were sorted as CD45RO-, CCR7+, CD27+ and CD95-. General study results and limits: More hydrophobic TRB CDR3s occurred in CXCR3-positive than in CXCR3-negative naive cells. Whereas memory cells differed, naive CXCR3-negative and CXCR3-positive cells shared similar TRBV-TRBJ usage.

The TRB libraries of cDNA were built by UMI-labeled 5' RACE. TCRdb re-called the 5' RACE reads and shows each CDR3 protein once, DNA omitted. This table lists thousands of distinct CDR3 sequences. Specimen: naive CXCR3+ CD8+ T cells from blood. The subset: CD45RO-CCR7+CD27+CD95- naive CD8+ T cells expressing CXCR3 (TNR3+). The receptor was isolated from a human donor in good health. Some clones in this sample may be carry-over from other donors' samples.

Here the CDR3 reads CSVMGLGAEAFF. The rearrangement links TRBV29-1 to TRBJ1-1. Germline V CDR1 and CDR2: SQVTM, ANQGSEA. This CDR3 region has 12 residues.